Included here is one T cell receptor (beta chain) sequence, with context. What it binds is not known. The V gene lost 1 base and the J gene lost 11 bases, with 9 bases spanning the gap. The CDR3 totals 12 residues. The V gene's germline CDR1 is LGHNA and CDR2 YNFKEQ. Every donor gave roughly 9.6 milliliters of peripheral blood. Extractions gave at least 5.5 micrograms of total RNA per sample. The data were obtained in a study of blood T cells in healthy people across ages. Study-level results: Per million T cells, the diversity of TCR beta decreased roughly linearly as age advanced. Whereas aged donors had fewer naive CD4+ cells, long-lived donors had more of them and higher diversity.

For the second PCR, which ran for about 6 to 12 cycles, a sample-barcoded 5' primer and a J-beta primer mix were used. TCRdb called the 5' RACE reads again in MiXCR, with one record for every CDR3 protein. The sample lists about a million distinct CDR3 sequences, 35% to 40% occurring once. Sequences were obtained from blood. The sequence came from a man between 18 and 29 years old in good health. The chain employs TRBV4-2 and TRBJ2-1; TRBD1 or TRBD2 may be the D gene (5 bases each). DNA for the CDR3: TGTGCCAGCAGCCAAGGCGAGGGGAAGCAGTTCTTC. Protein: CASSQGEGKQFF.